This note documents a single TCR beta chain sequence. Its antigen is still unknown. This sample is part of a study of shared clonotypes between healthy human individuals. Looking at the study overall: Plates per donor: three CD4 naive, three CD4 memory, two CD8 naive, one CD8 memory.

The study's findings and limits: Non-shared clonotypes had lower generation probabilities than clonotypes shared by all four sorted-subset donors.

Trimming took off 1 base at V and 2 bases at J, with 16 bases between the two ends. Germline-derived CDR1 and CDR2 are PRHDT and FYEKMQ (reference sequence). CDR3 length equals 17 residues. Only in-frame clones appear in the TCRdb table, and some are missing; sequencing was by immunoSEQ multiplex PCR. The sample holds 2,500,000 or so clones; 85% to 95% are singletons and the top ten take 0.37%. Sequenced material: naive CD4+ T cells from PBMCs. The subset: CD45RA+ positively selected. The rearrangement uses TRBV13 and TRBJ2-3; no clear D gene. The receptor comes from a man between 18 and 29 years old in good health. Some clones in this sample may be carry-over from other donors' samples. The CDR3 reads CASSLAGRKSLTDTQYF. The DNA for the CDR3 is TGTGCCAGCAGCTTAGCCGGGCGTAAATCCCTCACAGATACGCAGTATTTT.